Shown below are 19 T cell receptor beta chains from a single sample sequenced in a study of OX40 agonist ivuxolimab in advanced cancers. This table comes from immunoSEQ multiplex PCR, and its TCRdb copy is limited to in-frame clones, with some not included. The sample contains around 22,000 clones, around 85% of which appear only once. The source material was CD4+ or CD8+ T cells sorted from blood, sampled in a trial of the OX40 agonist ivuxolimab. Receptors were obtained from an adult with an advanced solid tumor such as melanoma, head and neck, liver or kidney cancer.

The V gene is TRBV10-1, the J gene TRBJ2-6; D remains ambiguous. Germline V gene lookup returns CDR1 WNHNN and CDR2 SYGVQD (reference sequence). The CDR3 consists of 18 residues. Trimming pared 5 bases from V and 5 bases from J, leaving 22 bases between. The CDR3 nucleotides read TGCGCCAGCAGTAGCCTGGTGATCGCACAAAGTCGGGCCAACGTCCTGACTTTC. Residues: CASSSLVIAQSRANVLTF.

The chain employs TRBV15 and TRBJ2-7; D is unclear. This CDR3 is built from 14 residues. Trimming left V 1 base short and J 1 base short, with 8 bases between. CDR1 and CDR2 from the germline V gene are LNHNV and YYDKDF (reference sequence). The CDR3 is CATSRASESYEQYF. The CDR3 nucleotides read TGTGCCACCAGCAGAGCAAGTGAGTCCTACGAGCAGTACTTC.

V and J are TRBV9 and TRBJ2-1, with TRBD2 matching over 10 bases. CDR3 size: 15 residues. The germline CDR1 and CDR2 sequences are SGDLS and YYNGEE. The junction had 2 bases not matched to a gene; V was cut back by 5 bases and J by 0 bases. The CDR3 nucleotides read TGTGCCAGCAGTTCTAGCGGGGGCTCCTACAATGAGCAGTTCTTC. Translated, it gives CASSSSGGSYNEQFF.

The rearrangement links TRBV13 to TRBJ2-2; D call uncertain. The length of the CDR3 is 14 residues. Germline CDR1 and CDR2: PRHDT and FYEKMQ (reference sequence). With 0 bases removed from V and 6 bases from J, the gap between germline ends came to 8 bases. Here the CDR3 DNA reads TGTGCCAGCAGCTTAGGCACTATTGCCGGGGAGCTGTTTTTT. Translation gives CASSLGTIAGELFF. The full variable domain, with the rest looked up from reference TRBV13 and TRBJ2-2, is AAGVIQSPRHLIKEKRETATLKCYPIPRHDTVYWYQQGPGQDPQFLISFYEKMQSDKGSIPDRFSAQQFSDYHSELNMSSLELGDSALYFCASSLGTIAGELFFGEGSRLTVL.

Only a few counts were recorded for this clone. The chain uses TRBV28 and TRBJ1-1; unclear D gene. Looked up from germline, CDR1 is MDHEN and CDR2 is SYDVKM. The CDR3 runs 12 residues. V lost 6 bases, J lost 11 bases, and 16 bases lay in between. DNA of the CDR3: TGTGCCAGCAGGAAGGTAAGGGATGAGGCTTTCTTT. Amino acids: CASRKVRDEAFF.

V and J are TRBV6-5 and TRBJ2-4; D unresolved. CDR1 is MNHEY, CDR2 SVGAGI, per germline. The CDR3 length is 15 residues. V was clipped by 3 bases and J by 2 bases, with 11 bases between them. The CDR3 DNA reads as TGTGCCAGCAGTTATTCGGGTGAGACCAAAAACATTCAGTACTTC. Translation: CASSYSGETKNIQYF.

The chain recombines TRBV6-5 with TRBJ2-2, with D perhaps matching TRBD2 (5 bases). Germline assignment: CDR1 MNHEY and CDR2 SVGAGI. CDR3 size: 13 residues. The V gene lost 0 bases and the J gene lost 6 bases, with 5 bases spanning the gap. This CDR3 reads CASSYSLAGELFF. Written as DNA, the CDR3 is TGTGCCAGCAGTTACTCACTAGCCGGGGAGCTGTTTTTT.

This chain connects TRBV11-2 to TRBJ2-7; D remains unclear. Germline V gene sequence: CDR1 SGHAT, CDR2 FQNNGV. The CDR3 loop spans 12 amino acids. Between the trimmed V and J ends, which lost 3 bases and 0 bases, there was a span of 3 bases. CDR3 DNA sequence: TGTGCCAGCAGCTTCGCCTCCTACGAGCAGTACTTC. Translated: CASSFASYEQYF.

This clone was seen a few times. The chain recombines TRBV4-1 with TRBJ2-1; D remains ambiguous. The germline V gene encodes CDR1 MGHRA and CDR2 YSYEKL. The CDR3 totals 13 residues. Deletions cut 2 bases from V and 0 bases from J, with 2 bases between. The CDR3 protein is CASSQNSYNEQFF. CDR3 nucleotide sequence: TGCGCCAGCAGCCAAAACTCCTACAATGAGCAGTTCTTC.

A single count supports this clone. The V gene is TRBV5-4, the J gene TRBJ1-1; no definite D call. CDR1 SGHNT and CDR2 YYREEE come from the germline V gene (reference sequence). V was clipped by 0 bases and J by 8 bases, with 5 bases between them. CDR3 length: 11 amino acids. The CDR3 loop reads CASSLGWEAFF. Written as DNA, the CDR3 is TGTGCCAGCAGCTTGGGGTGGGAAGCTTTCTTT.

This sequence joins TRBV5-4 and TRBJ2-1, with D unclear. The CDR3 consists of 13 residues. V lost 0 bases to trimming and J lost 2 bases, with 3 bases between them. Germline V lookup: CDR1 SGHNT, CDR2 YYREEE (reference sequence). CDR3 sequence (DNA): TGTGCCAGCAGCTTGGGGACCTACAATGAGCAGTTCTTC. Its protein product is CASSLGTYNEQFF.

The V and J genes are TRBV9 and TRBJ2-3, with D possibly TRBD2 on 6 matching bases. V lost 0 bases, J lost 4 bases, and 12 bases lay in between. This CDR3 has 15 amino acids. Germline lookup yields CDR1 SGDLS and CDR2 YYNGEE. CDR3 in amino acids: CASSVAGVSADTQYF. The CDR3 DNA reads TGTGCCAGCAGCGTAGCGGGAGTGTCCGCAGATACGCAGTATTTT.

A few counts support this clone. This rearrangement joins TRBV4-2 to TRBJ2-1, with 9 nucleotides matching TRBD2. The CDR3 runs 16 residues. V shed 3 bases and J 7 bases; nucleotides not matched to a gene: 10. CDR1 and CDR2 from the germline V gene are LGHNA and YNFKEQ. In DNA, the CDR3 is TGTGCCAGCAGCCACCTGGCGGGGGGGGGCTTGAATGAGCAGTTCTTC. As protein: CASSHLAGGGLNEQFF.

J is TRBJ2-7 and V is TRBV28; 8 bases agree with TRBD2. The V gene end was trimmed by 3 bases and the J gene end by 9 bases; junction bases not matched to a gene: 10. Germline CDR1 reads MDHEN; CDR2 reads SYDVKM. There are 14 residues in the CDR3. The CDR3 DNA follows: TGTGCCAGCAGTTTGGCTAGCGGGTCCAGGGGGCAGTACTTC. Amino acid sequence: CASSLASGSRGQYF. Based on the CDR3 plus reference TRBV28 and TRBJ2-7, the full variable domain is DVKVTQSSRYLVKRTGEKVFLECVQDMDHENMFWYRQDPGLGLRLIYFSYDVKMKEKGDIPEGYSVSREKKERFSLILESASTNQTSMYLCASSLASGSRGQYFGPGTRLTVT.

V and J are TRBV27 and TRBJ2-5; TRBD2 matches at 7 bases. Germline loops: CDR1 MNHEY, CDR2 SMNVEV (reference sequence). V shed 2 bases, J shed 0 bases, and the junction held 3 bases outside the gene matches. The CDR3 covers 15 residues. The CDR3 loop is CASSLSGTYQETQYF. The CDR3 DNA reads as TGTGCCAGCAGTTTAAGCGGGACGTACCAAGAGACCCAGTACTTC.

The genes are TRBV5-1 and TRBJ1-1, with 9 bases matching TRBD1. CDR1 is SGHRS, CDR2 YFSETQ, per germline. The CDR3 has 13 residues. J was trimmed by 11 bases and V by 7 bases; bases with no gene match: 12. The CDR3 loop is CASRPEGTGRAFF. CDR3 DNA: TGCGCCAGCCGCCCTGAAGGGACAGGGCGGGCTTTCTTT.

The genes are TRBV2 and TRBJ2-3, with 13 bases lining up with TRBD2. The V and J ends lost 4 bases and 3 bases, in that order; junction bases with no gene match: 7. The CDR3 has 17 amino acids. Germline CDR1 is SNHLY and CDR2 is FYNNEI. CDR3 residues: CASSVRRTSGRTDTQYF. CDR3 DNA sequence: TGTGCCAGCAGTGTGCGGCGGACTAGCGGGAGAACAGATACGCAGTATTTT.

This chain connects TRBV15 to TRBJ1-3, with no clear D. Per the germline V gene, CDR1 is LNHNV and CDR2 is YYDKDF (reference sequence). V was shortened by 4 bases and J by 0 bases, with 10 bases between the two germline ends. The CDR3 totals 15 residues. CDR3 bases: TGTGCCACCAGCACGTCGGACTTCTCTGGAAACACCATATATTTT. The encoded protein is CATSTSDFSGNTIYF.

The V call is TRBV28, the J call TRBJ2-7; 9 nucleotides align to TRBD1. J lost 4 bases, V lost 4 bases, and 17 bases had no gene match. CDR1 and CDR2 (germline): MDHEN, SYDVKM. The CDR3 has 18 amino acids. CDR3 sequence: CASSSLTPETGGNYEQYF. In nucleotides, the CDR3 is TGTGCCAGCAGTTCCCTGACCCCTGAGACAGGGGGAAATTACGAGCAGTACTTC.